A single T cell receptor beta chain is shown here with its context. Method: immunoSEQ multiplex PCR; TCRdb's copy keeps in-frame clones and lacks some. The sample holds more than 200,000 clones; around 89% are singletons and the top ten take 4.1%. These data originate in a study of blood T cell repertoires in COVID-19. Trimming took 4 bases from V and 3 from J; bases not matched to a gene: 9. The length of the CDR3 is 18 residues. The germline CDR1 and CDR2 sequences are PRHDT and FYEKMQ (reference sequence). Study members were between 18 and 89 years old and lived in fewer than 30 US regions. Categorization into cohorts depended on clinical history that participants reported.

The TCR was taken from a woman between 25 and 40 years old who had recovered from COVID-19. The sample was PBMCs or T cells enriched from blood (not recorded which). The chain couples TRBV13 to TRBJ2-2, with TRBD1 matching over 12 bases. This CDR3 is CASSSLPGQGAYTGELFF. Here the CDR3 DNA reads TGTGCCAGCAGCTCGTTACCGGGACAGGGGGCCTACACCGGGGAGCTGTTTTTT. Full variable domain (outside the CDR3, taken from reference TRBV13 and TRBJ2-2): AAGVIQSPRHLIKEKRETATLKCYPIPRHDTVYWYQQGPGQDPQFLISFYEKMQSDKGSIPDRFSAQQFSDYHSELNMSSLELGDSALYFCASSSLPGQGAYTGELFFGEGSRLTVL.